The present T cell receptor (beta chain) was sequenced within a study of Ad26.COV2.S vaccination and SARS-CoV-2 variants. Study background: Ad26.COV2.S given intramuscularly, once or twice 56 days apart. Study-wide results and caveats: Responses of T cells in total may have been underestimated by the TCR breadth and depth analyses. Similar non-spike TCR breadth was observed in recipients of vaccine and of placebo.

Germline CDR1 and CDR2: LNHNV and YYDKDF (reference sequence). With 0 bases removed from V and 1 base from J, the gap between germline ends came to 4 bases. The CDR3 is 14 residues long. The repertoire was sequenced with immunoSEQ multiplex PCR; TCRdb's copy has only in-frame clones and lacks some. The table lists about 680,000 clones, about 89% of them singletons. To note about this clone: As yet, its antigen is unknown. The sample carries other DNA sequences with the same CDR3.

Treatment given: approximately 18 received Ad26.COV2.S at low or high dose, single or two shots; roughly 5 received placebo; per-sample allocation not given. After the first vaccine or placebo injection, samples were drawn on day 63. The receptor comes from a person between 18 and 59 years old who received the Ad26.COV2.S COVID-19 vaccine or a placebo. This rearrangement joins TRBV15 to TRBJ1-5; D uncertain. This specimen was peripheral blood, taken in a trial of Ad26.COV2.S vaccine versus placebo. This chain's CDR3 is CATSRDRSNQPQHF. The CDR3 nucleotides read TGTGCCACCAGCAGAGACAGGAGCAATCAGCCCCAGCATTTT.